These 15 T cell receptor beta chains were sequenced from one sample in a study of shared clonotypes between healthy human individuals. Only in-frame clones appear in the TCRdb table, and some are missing; sequencing was by immunoSEQ multiplex PCR. The profile shows about half a million clones, more than 65% of them singletons. Input material: PBMCs. These receptors all stem from a woman between 40 and 55 years old in good health. Some clones in this sample may be carry-over from other donors' samples.

The chain recombines TRBV11-2 with TRBJ1-4; maybe TRBD1 (5 bases). The ends were cut back, 5 bases at V and 6 bases at J, with 16 bases in the middle. The CDR3 length is 15 residues. Germline loops: CDR1 SGHAT, CDR2 FQNNGV. The CDR3 is CASSPSAGGYEKLFF. The CDR3 region has the DNA TGTGCCAGCAGCCCTAGTGCGGGGGGGTATGAAAAACTGTTTTTT.

The V call is TRBV7-9, the J call TRBJ2-5; TRBD1 agrees at 9 bases. The CDR3 extends over 17 amino acids. J was trimmed by 5 bases and V by 4 bases; bases with no gene match: 14. The germline V gene encodes CDR1 SEHNR and CDR2 FQNEAQ (reference sequence). Written as DNA, the CDR3 is TGTGCCAGCAGCTCATACAGGGGGCCCCGGAATTGGGAGACCCAGTACTTC. It encodes CASSSYRGPRNWETQYF. Filled out from reference TRBV7-9 and TRBJ2-5, the complete variable domain reads DTGVSQNPRHKITKRGQNVTFRCDPISEHNRLYWYRQTLGQGPEFLTYFQNEAQLEKSRLLSDRFSAERPKGSFSTLEIQRTEQGDSAMYLCASSSYRGPRNWETQYFGPGTRLLVL.

The chain recombines TRBV18 with TRBJ2-5; 7 bases match TRBD2. With 2 bases clipped from V and 5 bases from J, the junction kept 14 bases outside the gene matches. The CDR3 sequence is 17 residues long. CDR1 and CDR2 (germline): KGHSH, LQKENI. The CDR3 is CASSPKFTTSRTETQYF. CDR3 in DNA: TGTGCCAGCTCACCAAAGTTCACGACTAGCAGGACCGAGACCCAGTACTTC.

The chain is built from TRBV6-5 and TRBJ2-5, with 11 bases aligning to TRBD2. V shed 2 bases and J 1 base; nucleotides not matched to a gene: 3. The CDR3 has 16 amino acids. The V gene's germline CDR1 is MNHEY and CDR2 SVGAGI. As DNA, the CDR3 is TGTGCCAGCAGTTACGGGACTAGCGGATTCCAAGAGACCCAGTACTTC. This gives the protein CASSYGTSGFQETQYF.

This sequence joins TRBV15 and TRBJ1-3, with 7 nucleotides matching TRBD1. J gave up 0 bases and V 0 bases, and 2 bases lay outside the gene matches. Germline lookup yields CDR1 LNHNV and CDR2 YYDKDF (reference sequence). The CDR3 is made up of 16 amino acids. As DNA, the CDR3 is TGTGCCACCAGCAGAGACCGGACAGGCTCTGGAAACACCATATATTTT. This gives the protein CATSRDRTGSGNTIYF.

The chain recombines TRBV6-6 with TRBJ1-1; no clear D gene. Deletions cut 0 bases from V and 0 bases from J, with 8 bases between. Germline V lookup: CDR1 MNHNY, CDR2 SVGAGI (reference sequence). This CDR3 comprises 15 residues. The CDR3 sequence is CASSYSQQLNTEAFF. CDR3 DNA sequence: TGTGCCAGCAGTTACTCACAGCAATTGAACACTGAAGCTTTCTTT.

The DNA of the CDR3 is TGTGCCAGCAGTTTGGTTGGGCACTCAACTAATGAAAAACTGTTTTTT. Protein sequence: CASSLVGHSTNEKLFF. The rearrangement links TRBV28 to TRBJ1-4; D remains ambiguous. Deletions cut 3 bases from V and 0 bases from J, with 11 bases between. The CDR3 is 16 amino acids. CDR1 MDHEN and CDR2 SYDVKM come from the germline V gene.

Remarks on this clone: Given a much more abundant clone one base away, this may be a read error. J is TRBJ2-1 and V is TRBV6-1; 12 bases match TRBD2. Trimming cost V 6 bases and J 7 bases; bases outside gene matches: 7. The germline gives CDR1 MNHNS, CDR2 SASEGT. There are 15 residues in the CDR3. The CDR3 loop is CASSTTSGSGNEQFF. The CDR3 DNA reads as TGTGCCAGCAGCACGACTAGCGGGAGTGGAAATGAGCAGTTCTTC.

This chain uses TRBV4-3 with TRBJ1-2, with D possibly being TRBD1 (5 bases). This CDR3 is built from 13 residues. Germline CDR1 reads LGHNA; CDR2 reads YSLEER. V lost 1 base to trimming and J lost 8 bases, with 11 bases between them. This chain's CDR3 is CASSQVGVGGYTF. In nucleotides, the CDR3 is TGCGCCAGCAGCCAAGTGGGGGTGGGCGGCTACACCTTC.

The V gene is TRBV7-6, the J gene TRBJ2-7; D uncertain. The CDR3 extends over 14 amino acids. CDR1 and CDR2 from the germline V gene are SGHVS and FNYEAQ. V shed 2 bases and J shed 2 bases, with 10 bases lying between them. The CDR3 spells CASSLKRTAYEQYF. The CDR3 DNA follows: TGTGCCAGCAGCTTAAAAAGGACGGCCTACGAGCAGTACTTC.

The chain employs TRBV27 and TRBJ1-5; no definite D call. This CDR3 spans 13 amino acids. V gave up 0 bases and J gave up 5 bases, with 5 bases separating them. Germline assignment: CDR1 MNHEY and CDR2 SMNVEV (reference sequence). The CDR3 loop reads CASSLSRDQPQHF. The CDR3 DNA reads TGTGCCAGCAGTTTATCGCGGGATCAGCCCCAGCATTTT.

V usage is TRBV30 and J usage is TRBJ1-1, with a tentative D call TRBD1 (6 bases). The germline V gene encodes CDR1 GTSNPN and CDR2 SVGIG (reference sequence). The length of the CDR3 is 15 residues. Trimming pared 2 bases from V and 2 bases from J, leaving 15 bases between. In DNA form, the CDR3 reads TGTGCCTGGAGTCCCGGCGGGACAACCAACACTGAAGCTTTCTTT. It codes for CAWSPGGTTNTEAFF.

This clone was found once. The chain uses TRBV5-4 and TRBJ2-1; 8 bases agree with TRBD1. This CDR3 contains 16 residues. The V gene end was trimmed by 2 bases and the J gene end by 3 bases; junction bases not matched to a gene: 7. The germline gives CDR1 SGHNT, CDR2 YYREEE (reference sequence). Here the CDR3 reads CASSLSDRALYNEQFF. In DNA, the CDR3 is TGTGCCAGCAGCTTATCGGACAGGGCCCTCTACAATGAGCAGTTCTTC.

The chain joins TRBV19 to TRBJ2-3; perhaps TRBD2 as D (6 bases). V shed 4 bases and J shed 4 bases, with 24 bases lying between them. This CDR3 contains 18 residues. From germline, CDR1 is LNHDA and CDR2 SQIVND (reference sequence). The CDR3 loop reads CASSTTPTRPFLADTQYF. In DNA, the CDR3 is TGTGCCAGTAGTACCACACCGACTAGACCTTTCTTAGCAGATACGCAGTATTTT.

The genes are TRBV27 and TRBJ2-6; D unresolved. This CDR3 has 14 amino acids. Trimming stripped 1 base from V and 6 bases from J, with 7 bases between. Germline V gives CDR1 MNHEY, CDR2 SMNVEV (reference sequence). Here the CDR3 reads CASSLYSEANVLTF. CDR3 nucleotide sequence: TGTGCCAGCAGTTTATACTCAGAGGCCAACGTCCTGACTTTC. Full variable domain (remainder filled in from reference TRBV27 and TRBJ2-6): EAQVTQNPRYLITVTGKKLTVTCSQNMNHEYMSWYRQDPGLGLRQIYYSMNVEVTDKGDVPEGYKVSRKEKRNFPLILESPSPNQTSLYFCASSLYSEANVLTFGAGSRLTVL.